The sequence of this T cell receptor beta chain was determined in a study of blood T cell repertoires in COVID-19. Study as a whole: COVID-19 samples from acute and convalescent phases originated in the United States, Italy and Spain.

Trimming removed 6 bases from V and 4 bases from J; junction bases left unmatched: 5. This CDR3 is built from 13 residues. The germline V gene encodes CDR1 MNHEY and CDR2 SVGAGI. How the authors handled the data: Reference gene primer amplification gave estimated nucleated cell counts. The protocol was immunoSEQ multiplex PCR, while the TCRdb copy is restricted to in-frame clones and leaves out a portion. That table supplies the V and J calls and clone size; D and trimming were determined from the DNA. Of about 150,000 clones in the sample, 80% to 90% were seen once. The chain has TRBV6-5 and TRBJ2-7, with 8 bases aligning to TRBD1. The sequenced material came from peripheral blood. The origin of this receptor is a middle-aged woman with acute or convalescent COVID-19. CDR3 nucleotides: TGTGCCAGCAGACCGGGACAGGATTACGAGCAGTACTTC. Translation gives CASRPGQDYEQYF.